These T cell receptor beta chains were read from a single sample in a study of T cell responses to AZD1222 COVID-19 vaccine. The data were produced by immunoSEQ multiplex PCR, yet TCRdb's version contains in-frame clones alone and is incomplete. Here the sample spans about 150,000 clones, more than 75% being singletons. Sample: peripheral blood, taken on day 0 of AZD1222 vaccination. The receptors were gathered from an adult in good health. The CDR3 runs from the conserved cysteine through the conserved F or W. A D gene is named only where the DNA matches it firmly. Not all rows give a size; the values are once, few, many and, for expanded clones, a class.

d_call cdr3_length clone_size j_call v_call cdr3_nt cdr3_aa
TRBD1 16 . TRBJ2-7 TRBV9 TGTGCCAGCAGCGCCGACCCGGGACAGGGGGCGCGGGAGCAGTACTTC CASSADPGQGAREQYF
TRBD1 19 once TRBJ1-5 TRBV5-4 TGTGCCAGCAGCTTGTTAGGGGGCATGGGGGGAGTTAGCAATCAGCCCCAGCATTTT CASSLLGGMGGVSNQPQHF
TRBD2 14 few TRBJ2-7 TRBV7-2 TGTGCCAGCAGCTTACTGGGACTAGGCTACGAGCAGTACTTC CASSLLGLGYEQYF
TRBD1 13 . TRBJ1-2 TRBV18 TGTGCCAGCTCAGAAGGGACAGACTATGGCTACACCTTC CASSEGTDYGYTF
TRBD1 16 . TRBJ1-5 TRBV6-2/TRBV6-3 TGTGCCAGCAGTTATTTCGGGACAGGGTCCCATCAGCCCCAGCATTTT CASSYFGTGSHQPQHF
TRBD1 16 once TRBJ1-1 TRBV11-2 TGTGCCAGCAGCCCCCGGACAGGGCTCTTGAACACTGAAGCTTTCTTT CASSPRTGLLNTEAFF
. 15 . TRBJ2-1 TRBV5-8 TGTGCCAGCAGTCTCGGCAGGGGCCCGTACAATGAGCAGTTCTTC CASSLGRGPYNEQFF
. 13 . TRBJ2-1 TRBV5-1 TGCGCCAGCAGCTATGGACAGAACAATGAGCAGTTCTTC CASSYGQNNEQFF
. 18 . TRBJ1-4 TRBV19 TGTGCCAGTAGTAGGGCCGGGACCTCTCTCTTAACTAATGAAAAACTGTTTTTT CASSRAGTSLLTNEKLFF
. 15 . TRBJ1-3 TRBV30 TGTGCCTGGAGTGTACAGATTTTATCCGGAAACACCATATATTTT CAWSVQILSGNTIYF
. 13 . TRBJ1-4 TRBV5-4 TGTGCCAGCAGCTTCTACGGGAATGAAAAACTGTTTTTT CASSFYGNEKLFF
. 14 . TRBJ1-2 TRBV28 TGTGCCAGCGCCGCGGGAAGGCCTAACTATGGCTACACCTTC CASAAGRPNYGYTF
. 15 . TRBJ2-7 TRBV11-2 TGTGCCAGCAGCTCCGAAAGCGGTTCCTCCTACGAGCAGTACTTC CASSSESGSSYEQYF
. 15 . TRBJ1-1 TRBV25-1 TGTGCCAGCAGCGAAGGACTTCGATCGAACACTGAAGCTTTCTTT CASSEGLRSNTEAFF
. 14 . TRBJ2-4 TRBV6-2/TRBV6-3 TGTGCCAGCAGTCCACTCAGACTCTCACACATTCAGTACTTC CASSPLRLSHIQYF
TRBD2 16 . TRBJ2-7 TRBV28 TGTGCCAGCAGTTTTAGGCGACTAGCGCTATCCTACGAGCAGTACTTC CASSFRRLALSYEQYF
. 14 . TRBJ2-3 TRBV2 TGTGCCAGCACCAGGAGGCCCCCCCCAGATACGCAGTATTTT CASTRRPPPDTQYF
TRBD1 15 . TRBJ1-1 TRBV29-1 TGCAGCGCCGCGACAGGGACACTAATGAACACTGAAGCTTTCTTT CSAATGTLMNTEAFF
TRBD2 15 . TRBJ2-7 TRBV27 TGTGCCATCCGGGAGGCAGACCCCCACCTTGACGAGCAGTACTTC CAIREADPHLDEQYF
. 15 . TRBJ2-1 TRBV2 TGTGCCAGCAATATGGGACTCAGCTCCTACAATGAGCAGTTCTTC CASNMGLSSYNEQFF
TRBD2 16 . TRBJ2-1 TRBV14 TGTGCCAGCAGCTATGGGACTAGCGGGAGGGCCAATGAGCAGTTCTTC CASSYGTSGRANEQFF
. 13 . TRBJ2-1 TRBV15 TGTGCCACCAGCAGAGGTCGTAACGATGAGCAGTTCTTC CATSRGRNDEQFF
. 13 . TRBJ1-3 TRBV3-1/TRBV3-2 TGTGCCAGCAGCCAGGACAGTGGGAACACCATATATTTT CASSQDSGNTIYF
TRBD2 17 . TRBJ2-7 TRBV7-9 TGTGCCAGCAGCTCTCCGATTGGGAGGGAGGGTTCCTACGAGCAGTACTTC CASSSPIGREGSYEQYF
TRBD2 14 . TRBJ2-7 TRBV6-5 TGTGCCAGCAGTCACCTAGCGGGAGGGGGTGAGCAGTACTTC CASSHLAGGGEQYF
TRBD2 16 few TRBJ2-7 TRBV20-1 TGCAGTGCTAGTGATCTAGCGGGGACCAGCTCCTACGAGCAGTACTTC CSASDLAGTSSYEQYF
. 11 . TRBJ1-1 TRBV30 TGTGCCTGGGCGTCCAGTCCTGAAGCTTTCTTT CAWASSPEAFF
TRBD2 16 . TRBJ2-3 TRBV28 TGTGCCAGCAGTACCAGTAGCGGGAGAGGTGCAGATACGCAGTATTTT CASSTSSGRGADTQYF
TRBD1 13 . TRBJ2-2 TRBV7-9 TGTGCCAGCACCCGACAGGGTTCCGGGGAGCTGTTTTTT CASTRQGSGELFF
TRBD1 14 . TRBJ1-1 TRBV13 TGTGCCAGCAGCTTAACTCCAGGGGGTCTTGAAGCTTTCTTT CASSLTPGGLEAFF
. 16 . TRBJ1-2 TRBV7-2 TGTGCCAGCAGCTCGTCTAGGATAGGGGCCCAATATGGCTACACCTTC CASSSSRIGAQYGYTF
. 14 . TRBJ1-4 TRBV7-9 TGTGCCAGCAGCCAAACGCGGGAGGAGGAAAAACTGTTTTTT CASSQTREEEKLFF
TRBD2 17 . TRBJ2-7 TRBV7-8 TGTGCCAGCAGCAAGCCGGGACTAGCGGGAGTATTCCACGAGCAGTACTTC CASSKPGLAGVFHEQYF
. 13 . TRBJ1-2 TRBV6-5 TGTGCCAGCACCGAGCTGTTTGGGTTTGGCTACACCTTC CASTELFGFGYTF
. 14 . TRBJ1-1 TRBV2 TGTGCCAGCAAAAGGCGGGCCCAGAACACTGAAGCTTTCTTT CASKRRAQNTEAFF
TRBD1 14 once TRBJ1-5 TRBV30 TGTGCCTGGAGTACAGGGGGCAGATATCAGCCCCAGCATTTT CAWSTGGRYQPQHF
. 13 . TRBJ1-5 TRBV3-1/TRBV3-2 TGTGCCAGCAGCCAGACAGCAAATCAGCCCCAGCATTTT CASSQTANQPQHF
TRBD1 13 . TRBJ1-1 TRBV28 TGTGCCAGCACCGCCAGGGGGCGCGCTGAAGCTTTCTTT CASTARGRAEAFF
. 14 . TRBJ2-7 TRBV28 TGTGCCAGCAGTTTATCGGGCGGGACCTACGAGCAGTACTTC CASSLSGGTYEQYF
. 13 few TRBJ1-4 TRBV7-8 TGTGCCAGCAGCTCGCGAAGAGACCAAAAACTGTTTTTT CASSSRRDQKLFF
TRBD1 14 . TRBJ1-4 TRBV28 TGTGCCAGCAGTCTGACAGGGTTGGTTGAAAAACTGTTTTTT CASSLTGLVEKLFF